This entry lists 21 T cell receptor beta chains sequenced from one sample in a study of T cells in Graves' hyperthyroidism and ophthalmopathy. RNA transcripts provided the source from which TCR beta CDR3 regions were amplified. Primed by the HTBI set, a first-round RT-PCR was run on the TCR CDR3. TCRdb used MiXCR to reprocess the multiplex PCR reads, holding one entry per CDR3 protein. This table has about 480,000 distinct CDR3 sequences, around a quarter appearing once. Input material: blood. The receptors originated from a woman aged 25 to 39 with Graves' ophthalmopathy.

This chain links TRBV12-3 or TRBV12-4 with TRBJ1-3; D gene unclear. The CDR3 has 17 amino acids. Trimming shortened V by 7 bases and J by 0 bases, and 19 bases separated the two germline ends. CDR3 nucleotide sequence: TGTGCCAGCACCAAAGATCCTAAAGCTGGCTCTGGAAACACCATATATTTT. Protein sequence: CASTKDPKAGSGNTIYF.

In its sample, this clonotype was seen many times. V gene TRBV12-5 combines with J gene TRBJ1-1, with a possible D match to TRBD1 (5 bases). There are 13 residues in the CDR3. In germline, CDR1 is LGHNT, CDR2 FRNRAP. V was clipped by 4 bases and J by 3 bases, with 9 bases between them. The CDR3 sequence: CASGWGEDTEAFF. Written as DNA, the CDR3 is TGTGCTAGTGGTTGGGGGGAGGACACTGAAGCTTTCTTT.

This clonotype was counted a few times. A much larger clone differs by one base, so this may be a read error. The chain combines TRBV28 with TRBJ1-2; D remains ambiguous. Trimming shortened V by 5 bases and J by 8 bases, and 18 bases separated the two germline ends. Germline V gives CDR1 MDHEN, CDR2 SYDVKM. The CDR3 runs 14 residues. The CDR3 loop reads CASSRTMDQRGYTF. CDR3 nucleotide sequence: TGTGCCAGCAGTCGGACGATGGATCAGCGGGGCTACACCTTC.

With regard to this clonotype: The junction differs from germline at one of its ends, possibly a read error. The J gene is TRBJ2-7, the V gene TRBV20-1, with a weak D call TRBD2 (6 bases). Germline-derived CDR1 and CDR2 are DFQATT and SNEGSKA (reference sequence). The CDR3 is 14 amino acids. The DNA for the CDR3 is TGCAGTGCTTCCTTTAGCGGCGACTCCTACGAGCAGTGCTTC. Translation: CSASFSGDSYEQCF.

The table lists this clonotype with many counts. This sequence joins TRBV12-3 or TRBV12-4 and TRBJ1-5; 8 bases fit TRBD1. Trimming cost V 2 bases and J 5 bases; bases outside gene matches: 5. The CDR3 loop spans 15 amino acids. The CDR3 spells CASSLFGQGHQPQHF. The CDR3 region has the DNA TGTGCCAGCAGTTTATTCGGACAGGGTCATCAGCCCCAGCATTTT.

There are many counts of this clonotype. The CDR3 sequence: CSVVGTGGNTEAFF. In DNA form, the CDR3 reads TGCAGCGTTGTCGGGACAGGGGGGAACACTGAAGCTTTCTTT. The chain couples TRBV29-1 to TRBJ1-1, with 11 bases lining up with TRBD1. Germline V lookup: CDR1 SQVTM, CDR2 ANQGSEA. Unmatched junction bases numbered 2, after V lost 4 bases and J lost 1 base. There are 14 residues in the CDR3.

This clonotype was detected ten times or more. The rearrangement uses TRBV3-1 and TRBJ2-7; 8 bases are shared with TRBD2. The CDR3 spans 16 residues. With V trimmed by 3 bases and J by 0 bases, 7 bases remained unmatched. Germline CDR1 reads LGHDT; CDR2 reads YNNKEL (reference sequence). CDR3 DNA: TGTGCCAGCAGCCAGATAACAAGCGGGAGCTCCTACGAGCAGTACTTC. The encoded protein is CASSQITSGSSYEQYF.

The gene calls are TRBV6-1 and TRBJ1-1; D perhaps matches TRBD1 (6 bases). The CDR3 is made up of 12 amino acids. Germline CDR1 reads MNHNS; CDR2 reads SASEGT. V lost 7 bases, J lost 4 bases, and 10 bases lay in between. CDR3 DNA sequence: TGTGCCAGCACCGTCAGGGGCACTGAAGCTTTCTTT. Protein product: CASTVRGTEAFF.

This rearrangement joins TRBV12-3 or TRBV12-4 to TRBJ2-7; a weak D match, TRBD2 (6 bases). The length of the CDR3 is 14 residues. Between the trimmed V and J ends, which lost 3 bases and 3 bases, there was a span of 12 bases. CDR3 sequence: CASSFVGGYYEQYF. In DNA, the CDR3 is TGTGCCAGCAGTTTCGTGGGAGGCTACTACGAGCAGTACTTC.

At least ten counts were recorded for this clonotype. V gene TRBV7-8 combines with J gene TRBJ1-1; D gene uncertain. Germline CDR1 and CDR2: SGHVS and FQNEAQ. This CDR3 is 13 amino acids long. V lost 6 bases, J lost 0 bases, and 8 bases lay in between. The CDR3 nucleotides read TGTGCCAGCAGAGATTTGTTGAACACTGAAGCTTTCTTT. Amino acid sequence: CASRDLLNTEAFF.

Concerning this clonotype itself: A read error may be the cause here, since a much bigger clone is one base away. This chain joins TRBV29-1 and TRBJ1-2; D gene ambiguous. CDR3 length: 11 amino acids. CDR1 and CDR2 from the germline V gene are SQVTM and ANQGSEA. Between the trimmed V and J ends, which lost 0 bases and 12 bases, there was a span of 11 bases. CDR3 region: CSVEDDPGDTF. Written as DNA, the CDR3 is TGCAGCGTTGAAGATGATCCGGGCGACACCTTC.

This clonotype appeared many times. The chain couples TRBV11-2 to TRBJ2-2; 9 bases match TRBD1. CDR1 and CDR2 (germline): SGHAT, FQNNGV. This CDR3 has 16 amino acids. V was clipped by 4 bases and J by 4 bases; unmatched bases: 7. The CDR3 sequence: CASSSWTGVVTGELFF. DNA of the CDR3: TGTGCCAGCAGCTCTTGGACAGGGGTCGTCACCGGGGAGCTGTTTTTT. The full variable domain, completed using reference TRBV11-2 and TRBJ2-2, is EAGVAQSPRYKIIEKRQSVAFWCNPISGHATLYWYQQILGQGPKLLIQFQNNGVVDDSQLPKDRFSAERLKGVDSTLKIQPAKLEDSAVYLCASSSWTGVVTGELFFGEGSRLTVL.

This clonotype was detected a few times. The V call is TRBV7-8, the J call TRBJ2-2; no clear D gene. The V end lost 1 base, the J end lost 4 bases, and 13 bases lay between the germline ends. The germline V gene has CDR1 SGHVS and CDR2 FQNEAQ. This CDR3 comprises 16 residues. The CDR3 reads CASSLVIGQRTGELFF. The CDR3 DNA reads as TGTGCCAGCAGCTTAGTAATAGGGCAGCGCACCGGGGAGCTGTTTTTT.

This clonotype was detected a few times. This chain joins TRBV28 and TRBJ2-2; possible D gene TRBD1, 5 bases. The V and J ends lost 6 bases and 4 bases respectively, with 15 bases between them. Germline assignment: CDR1 MDHEN and CDR2 SYDVKM. The CDR3 is 15 residues long. CDR3 in amino acids: CASSPLGALTGELFF. The CDR3 DNA reads as TGTGCCAGCAGCCCTCTAGGGGCCCTCACCGGGGAGCTGTTTTTT.

This clonotype was counted ten times or more. J is TRBJ1-5 and V is TRBV6-5; TRBD1 matches at 7 bases. V shed 6 bases, J shed 4 bases, and the junction held 12 bases outside the gene matches. Germline CDR1 and CDR2: MNHEY and SVGAGI. The CDR3 contains 16 residues. CDR3 sequence: CASSDSDRAGNQPQHF. The CDR3 DNA reads TGTGCCAGCAGCGACTCTGACAGGGCGGGTAATCAGCCCCAGCATTTT.

This clonotype has at least ten counts. This rearrangement joins TRBV4-3 to TRBJ1-2; D is unclear. Per the germline V gene, CDR1 is LGHNA and CDR2 is YSLEER. Trimming left V 0 bases short and J 3 bases short, with 8 bases between. The CDR3 is made up of 14 amino acids. The CDR3 loop reads CASSQDWNDYGYTF. The CDR3 DNA sequence: TGCGCCAGCAGCCAAGATTGGAACGACTATGGCTACACCTTC.

This clonotype has just a few counts. The chain uses TRBV6-2 or TRBV6-3 and TRBJ2-6; D is possibly TRBD2 (6 bases). Germline loops: CDR1 MNHEY, CDR2 SVGEGT. Trimming stripped 2 bases from V and 0 bases from J, with 20 bases between. This CDR3 comprises 20 residues. The CDR3 here is CASSYLGLPTSRSGANVLTF. The CDR3 coding sequence is TGTGCCAGCAGTTACCTGGGACTGCCCACCTCCCGCTCTGGGGCCAACGTCCTGACTTTC.

The chain couples TRBV12-3 or TRBV12-4 to TRBJ2-7; 8 positions agree with TRBD1. V was pared by 6 bases and J by 3 bases, with 10 bases of the junction left unmatched. The CDR3 has 15 amino acids. The CDR3 DNA reads TGTGCCAGCAGGAGCGGACAGGGTAGTATCTACGAGCAGTACTTC. As protein: CASRSGQGSIYEQYF.

This clonotype was recorded many times. The chain links TRBV7-2 to TRBJ1-2; 10 nucleotides line up with TRBD1. Germline V lookup: CDR1 SGHTA, CDR2 FQGNSA. Unmatched junction bases numbered 4, after V lost 0 bases and J lost 6 bases. The CDR3 has 15 residues. The CDR3 loop is CASSLARQGANGYTF. CDR3 nucleotide sequence: TGTGCCAGCAGCTTAGCCCGACAGGGGGCTAATGGCTACACCTTC.

The V and J genes are TRBV30 and TRBJ1-1; D call uncertain. The CDR3 runs 15 residues. Germline CDR1 GTSNPN, CDR2 SVGIG (reference sequence). Trimming pared 0 bases from V and 8 bases from J, leaving 19 bases between. CDR3 in DNA: TGTGCCTGGAGTGTACTTTTGGCAGGAGTCGTCGAAGCTTTCTTT. Residues: CAWSVLLAGVVEAFF.

This clonotype was observed at least ten times. This chain links TRBV19 with TRBJ1-5; D unclear. CDR1 is LNHDA and CDR2 is SQIVND in the germline V gene (reference sequence). The CDR3 length is 16 residues. V was cut by 0 bases and J by 0 bases, with 9 bases left in between. This chain's CDR3 is CASSIDGAYSNQPQHF. DNA of the CDR3: TGTGCCAGTAGTATAGACGGAGCTTATAGCAATCAGCCCCAGCATTTT. Complete variable domain (other parts from reference TRBV19 and TRBJ1-5): DGGITQSPKYLFRKEGQNVTLSCEQNLNHDAMYWYRQDPGQGLRLIYYSQIVNDFQKGDIAEGYSVSREKKESFPLTVTSAQKNPTAFYLCASSIDGAYSNQPQHFGDGTRLSIL.